The entry that follows covers one TCR beta chain sequence. Methods used by the authors: Reference gene primer amplification yielded estimated nucleated cell counts. Profiled with immunoSEQ multiplex PCR; TCRdb holds only in-frame clones, not every one. V, J and clone size derive from that table, while D and trimming were established from the DNA sequence. In the table there are about 75,000 clones, less than 85% of which are singletons. The source of the sample is a study of blood T cell repertoires in COVID-19. The CDR3 has 17 residues. The V gene lost 0 bases and the J gene lost 5 bases, with 16 bases spanning the gap. Looked up from germline, CDR1 is KGHDR and CDR2 is SFDVKD.

The chain employs TRBV24-1 and TRBJ2-1; tentative D call: TRBD1 (6 bases). This receptor was taken from a human donor with acute or convalescent COVID-19. The donor label of this sample is uncertain. The sample taken for sequencing was peripheral blood. CDR3 amino acids: CATSDLMSAGEDNEQFF. CDR3 DNA: TGTGCCACCAGTGATTTGATGTCGGCAGGGGAAGACAATGAGCAGTTCTTC.